This T cell receptor beta chain was documented in a study of blood T cell repertoires in COVID-19 (dated by TCRdb to about 2020). With respect to the entire study: Samples from collaborators originated in the United States, Italy and Spain and spanned both the acute and convalescent phases of COVID-19. The material from the prospective study consisted of cDNA or gDNA derived from T cells, B-cell-depleted T cells, or PBMCs. Subjects who had been exposed to COVID-19, were actively infected with it, or had recovered from it provided the deeply sampled blood TCRbeta repertoires that made up the dataset. Samples came from the ongoing ImmuneRACE study (first 160 participants) plus 1,254 subjects from 6 global collaborators. The sample metadata nearly always contained a de-identified subject ID, COVID-19 status, age in years and sex. The repertoires were made available in a free public database intended to serve as a resource for research on the immune response to SARS-CoV-2. Where available, HLA class I and class II types were obtained from metadata supplied by the sample provider rather than from assay-based typing.

TCRbeta CDR3 regions were amplified from genomic DNA using the immunoSEQ Assay, a bias-controlled multiplex PCR. The authors' analysis ran thus. Within the assay, amplification of reference gene primers was used to estimate how many nucleated cells each sample contained. Sequence reads were collapsed and filtered to measure the absolute abundance of every unique TCRbeta CDR3 rearrangement. For each sample, productive Simpson clonality was calculated by taking the square root of Simpson's diversity index across productive rearrangements. TCRdb retrieved this table from immuneACCESS and kept in-frame rearrangements only. Not all clones are present; in checked studies, unresolved V genes account for under half, and no reason is known for the remainder. D and trimming were read from the DNA, whereas the V and J calls and clone size are those reported in that table. For this sample the table gives approximately 230,000 clones, of which around 88% were detected only once. The ten biggest clones cover about 6.7% of the sample.

One collaborating source in Seattle enrolled patients during active infection and followed them longitudinally through the course of disease. Whole blood was collected in K2EDTA tubes by collaborating institutions according to the institutions' own protocols. For TCRbeta analysis, collaborator samples were shipped as frozen whole blood, as isolated PBMCs, or as DNA extracted from either sample type. Germline trimming: 4 bases from V, 6 bases from J; junction bases outside gene matches: 10. The CDR3 covers 16 residues, taking in both the cysteine and the phenylalanine. Of all the DNA, just the CDR3 is kept, 48 bases in frame from base 1. For CDR1 and CDR2, the germline V gene lists MNHEY and SVGEGT. Overall results and qualifications from the work: The amount of clinical and demographic metadata varied by source and participant and was provided uncurated.

Points on this clone: Its recognized antigen is unknown. Base qualities are not recorded, but no much larger clone differs from it by a single base.

Input material: peripheral blood. The V and J genes are TRBV6-2 or TRBV6-3 and TRBJ2-1, with 9 bases aligning to TRBD1. This receptor was taken from a woman aged 25 to 39 with COVID-19, enrolled during active disease. The sequence in DNA is TGTGCCAGCAGTTTCGCCTGGGACAGGGCGTCCAATGAGCAGTTCTTC. Its protein product is CASSFAWDRASNEQFF.